Listed below are T cell receptor beta chains from one sample, sequenced in a study of blood T cell repertoires in COVID-19. Assay used: immunoSEQ multiplex PCR; TCRdb lists only in-frame clones, some missing. In the table there are some 260,000 clones, 75% to 90% of which are singletons. Sample: peripheral blood. These receptors were taken from a woman in her 70s with COVID-19, enrolled during active disease. Both conserved end residues are part of each CDR3. A D gene is named only where the DNA matches it firmly. Rows may omit the clone size; those that give it use once, few, many or a size class.

>-|-|TRBJ1-4|TRBV4-1
TGCGCCAGCAGCCAAGACAGGGGTATAGAAAAACTGTTTTTT
CASSQDRGIEKLFF
>-|-|TRBJ2-5|TRBV6-2/TRBV6-3
TGTGCCAGCAGTTACCGGAGTTACCAAGAGACCCAGTACTTC
CASSYRSYQETQYF
>-|-|TRBJ1-6|TRBV11-2
TGTGCCAGCAGCTTAGATTTATATTCACCCCTCCACTTT
CASSLDLYSPLHF
>TRBD1|-|TRBJ2-7|TRBV5-1
TGCGCCAGCAGCTTGGACGGGACAGGGGAGGTCGAGCAGTACTTC
CASSLDGTGEVEQYF
>-|-|TRBJ2-5|TRBV14
TGTGCCAGCAGCCAAGTGCGTGAGACCCAGTACTTC
CASSQVRETQYF
>TRBD1|-|TRBJ2-7|TRBV27
TGTGCCAGCAAGCAGGGACAGGGCTTTACCTACGAGCAGTACTTC
CASKQGQGFTYEQYF
>TRBD1|-|TRBJ1-3|TRBV2
TGTGCCAGCAGCTGGACAGGGATAATAGACACCATATATTTT
CASSWTGIIDTIYF
>-|once|TRBJ2-1|TRBV3-1/TRBV3-2
TGTGCCAGCAGCCAAGATATAACGCGGGGATCCGATGAGCAGTTCTTC
CASSQDITRGSDEQFF
>-|-|TRBJ2-2|TRBV7-3
TGTGCCAGCAGCTTAGACGGAGCGAACACCGGGGAGCTGTTTTTT
CASSLDGANTGELFF
>-|-|TRBJ1-5|TRBV5-1
TGCGCCAGCAGCCTAGGACAGAACAATCAGCCCCAGCATTTT
CASSLGQNNQPQHF
>TRBD2|-|TRBJ2-3|TRBV2
TGTGCCAGCACCCAAGATAGCGGGAAGGTTTCAGATACGCAGTATTTT
CASTQDSGKVSDTQYF
>TRBD2|-|TRBJ2-1|TRBV29-1
TGCAGCGTTTCGGGGATTCGTGGCCGAGCGGGGTACAATGAGCAGTTCTTC
CSVSGIRGRAGYNEQFF
>TRBD2|-|TRBJ2-3|TRBV4-3
TGCGCCAGCAGCCAAGATCCCTCAGGCGGGAGTGTGACAGATACGCAGTATTTT
CASSQDPSGGSVTDTQYF
>-|-|TRBJ1-2|TRBV5-4
TGTGCCAGCAGCTTACAGGGCGCCCGCTATGGCTACACCTTC
CASSLQGARYGYTF
>TRBD1|-|TRBJ1-2|TRBV28
TGTGCCAGCACGTCGACAGGGGGTATCGGCTACACCTTC
CASTSTGGIGYTF
>-|-|TRBJ1-2|TRBV28
TGTGCCAGCAGTTTCCGAGGATACGGCTACACCTTC
CASSFRGYGYTF
>-|-|TRBJ1-5|TRBV3-1/TRBV3-2
TGTGCCAGCAGCCAAGATACAGGGTTGAATCAGCCCCAGCATTTT
CASSQDTGLNQPQHF
>TRBD1|-|TRBJ1-4|TRBV7-9
TGTGCCAGCAGCCTACAGGGGCCTAATGAAAAACTGTTTTTT
CASSLQGPNEKLFF
>TRBD1|-|TRBJ2-7|TRBV5-4
TGTGCCAGCAGCCCACGGACAGGAGACACATACGAGCAGTACTTC
CASSPRTGDTYEQYF
>-|-|TRBJ1-1|TRBV5-1
TGCGCCAGCAGCTTGGAGGGAGGGGCGCACCGGGAAGCTTTCTTT
CASSLEGGAHREAFF
>-|-|TRBJ1-2|TRBV19
TGTGCCAGTAGCTCAGCTCCCGGCAGGGGTGGCTACACCTTC
CASSSAPGRGGYTF
>-|-|TRBJ2-7|TRBV6-2/TRBV6-3
TGTGCCAGCAGTAGACCCCAGCTAGCGCGCCCCTACGAGCAGTACTTC
CASSRPQLARPYEQYF
>-|-|TRBJ2-4|TRBV7-2
TGTGCCAGCAGCTTAACAGGTCTAGCCAAAAACATTCAGTACTTC
CASSLTGLAKNIQYF
>-|few|TRBJ1-4|TRBV4-3
TGCGCCAGCAGCCAAGATTCGGTGTTGAGTGAAAAACTGTTTTTT
CASSQDSVLSEKLFF